The entry below gives a single TCR beta chain sequence along with its context. Its antigen is still unknown. This sample is part of a study of T cell responses to AZD1222 COVID-19 vaccine. Findings and caveats of the study: Of the AZD1222 recipients, only 5 or 6 were seropositive at baseline.

Trimming cost V 5 bases and J 2 bases, with 18 bases left between them. CDR3 length: 16 residues. Germline CDR1 reads LNHNV; CDR2 reads YYDKDF (reference sequence). Repertoires were generated with immunoSEQ multiplex PCR, while TCRdb's copy carries only in-frame clones and drops some. The sample holds 150,000 or so clones, about 91% seen once. The origin of this receptor is an adult who received the AZD1222 COVID-19 vaccine. This chain connects TRBV15 to TRBJ1-2; D is perhaps TRBD1 (6 bases). The sequences come from peripheral blood, collected 28 days after the second AZD1222 dose. CDR3 sequence: CATSQDLGHSNYGYTF. CDR3 coding DNA: TGTGCCACCAGCCAAGACCTGGGACACTCCAACTATGGCTACACCTTC.